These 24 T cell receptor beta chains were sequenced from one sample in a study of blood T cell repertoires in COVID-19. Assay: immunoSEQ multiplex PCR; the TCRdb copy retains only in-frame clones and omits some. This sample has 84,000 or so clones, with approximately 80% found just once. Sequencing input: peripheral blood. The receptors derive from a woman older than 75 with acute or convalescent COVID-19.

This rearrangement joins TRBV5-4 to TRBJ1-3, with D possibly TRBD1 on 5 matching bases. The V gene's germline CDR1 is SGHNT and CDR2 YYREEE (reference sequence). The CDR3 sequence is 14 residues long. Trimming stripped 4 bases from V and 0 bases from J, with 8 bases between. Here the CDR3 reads CASSLDISGNTIYF. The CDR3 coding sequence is TGTGCCAGCAGCCTGGACATCTCTGGAAACACCATATATTTT.

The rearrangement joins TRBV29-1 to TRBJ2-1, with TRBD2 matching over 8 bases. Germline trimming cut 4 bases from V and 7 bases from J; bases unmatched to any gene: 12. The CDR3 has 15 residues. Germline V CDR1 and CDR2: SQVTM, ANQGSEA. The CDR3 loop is CSVVEAGAPGNEQFF. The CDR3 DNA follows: TGCAGCGTTGTGGAAGCGGGGGCACCGGGAAATGAGCAGTTCTTC.

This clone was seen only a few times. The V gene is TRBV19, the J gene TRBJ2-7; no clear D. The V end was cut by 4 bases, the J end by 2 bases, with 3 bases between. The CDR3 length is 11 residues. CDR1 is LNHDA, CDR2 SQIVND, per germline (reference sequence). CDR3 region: CASSTAYEQYF. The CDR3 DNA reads TGTGCCAGTAGTACTGCCTACGAGCAGTACTTC. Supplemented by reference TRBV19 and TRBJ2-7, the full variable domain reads DGGITQSPKYLFRKEGQNVTLSCEQNLNHDAMYWYRQDPGQGLRLIYYSQIVNDFQKGDIAEGYSVSREKKESFPLTVTSAQKNPTAFYLCASSTAYEQYFGPGTRLTVT.

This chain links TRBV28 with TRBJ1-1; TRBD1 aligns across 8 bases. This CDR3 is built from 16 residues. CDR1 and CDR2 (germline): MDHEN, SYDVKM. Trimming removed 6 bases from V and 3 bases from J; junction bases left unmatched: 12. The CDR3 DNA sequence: TGTGCCAGCAGCTCACAGGGGGGGGGATTGGACACTGAAGCTTTCTTT. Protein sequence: CASSSQGGGLDTEAFF.

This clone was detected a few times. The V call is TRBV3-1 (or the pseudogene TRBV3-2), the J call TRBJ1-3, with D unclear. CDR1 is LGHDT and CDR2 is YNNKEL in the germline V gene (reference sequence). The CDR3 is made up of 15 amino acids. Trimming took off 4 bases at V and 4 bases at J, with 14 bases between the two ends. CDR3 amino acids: CASSLLLARGNTIYF. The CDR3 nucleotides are TGTGCCAGCAGCCTCCTCTTGGCCAGGGGAAACACCATATATTTT.

The CDR3 sequence: CASSVAGTSHEQYF. CDR3 DNA: TGTGCCAGCAGCGTCGCCGGGACTAGCCACGAGCAGTACTTC. V is TRBV9 and J is TRBJ2-7; TRBD2 matches 9 bases. From germline, CDR1 is SGDLS and CDR2 YYNGEE. The CDR3 loop spans 14 amino acids. V was pared by 2 bases and J by 5 bases, with 5 bases of the junction left unmatched.

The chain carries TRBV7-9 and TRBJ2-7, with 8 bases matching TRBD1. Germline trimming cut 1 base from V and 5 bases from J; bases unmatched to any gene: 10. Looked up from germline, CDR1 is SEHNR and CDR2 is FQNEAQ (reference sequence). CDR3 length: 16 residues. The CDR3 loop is CASSLGSGTGVHEQYF. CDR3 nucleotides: TGTGCCAGCAGCTTAGGGTCCGGGACAGGTGTACACGAGCAGTACTTC. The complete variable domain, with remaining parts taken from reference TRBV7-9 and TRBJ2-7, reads DTGVSQNPRHKITKRGQNVTFRCDPISEHNRLYWYRQTLGQGPEFLTYFQNEAQLEKSRLLSDRFSAERPKGSFSTLEIQRTEQGDSAMYLCASSLGSGTGVHEQYFGPGTRLTVT.

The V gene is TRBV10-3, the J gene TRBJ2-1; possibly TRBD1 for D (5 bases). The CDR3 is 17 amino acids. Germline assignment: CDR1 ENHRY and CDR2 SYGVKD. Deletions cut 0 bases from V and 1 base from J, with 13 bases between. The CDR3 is CAISESETVFSYNEQFF. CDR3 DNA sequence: TGTGCCATCAGTGAGTCGGAGACAGTCTTTTCCTACAATGAGCAGTTCTTC.

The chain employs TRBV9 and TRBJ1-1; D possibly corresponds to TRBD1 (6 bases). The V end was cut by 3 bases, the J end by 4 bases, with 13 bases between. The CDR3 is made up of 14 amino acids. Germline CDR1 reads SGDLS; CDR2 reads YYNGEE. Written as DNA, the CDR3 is TGTGCCAGCAGCGAGCACACAGGGCTCACTGAAGCTTTCTTT. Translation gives CASSEHTGLTEAFF.

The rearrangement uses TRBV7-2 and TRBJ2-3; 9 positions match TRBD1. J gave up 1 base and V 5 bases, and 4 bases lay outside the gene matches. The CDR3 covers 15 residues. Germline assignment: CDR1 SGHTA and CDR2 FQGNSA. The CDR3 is CASSPRDRGTDTQYF. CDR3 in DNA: TGTGCCAGCAGCCCCCGGGACAGGGGCACAGATACGCAGTATTTT.

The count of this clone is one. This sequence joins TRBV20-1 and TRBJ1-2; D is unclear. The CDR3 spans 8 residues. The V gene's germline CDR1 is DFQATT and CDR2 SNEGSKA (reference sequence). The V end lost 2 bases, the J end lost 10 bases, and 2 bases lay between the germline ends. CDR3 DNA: TGCAGTGCTAGACACTACACCTTC. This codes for CSARHYTF.

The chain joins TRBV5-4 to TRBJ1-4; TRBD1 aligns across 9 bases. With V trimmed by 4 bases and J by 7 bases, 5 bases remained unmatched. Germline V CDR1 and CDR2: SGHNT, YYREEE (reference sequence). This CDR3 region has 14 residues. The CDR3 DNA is TGTGCCAGCAGCAAGGACAGGGGTAGTGAAAAACTGTTTTTT. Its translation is CASSKDRGSEKLFF. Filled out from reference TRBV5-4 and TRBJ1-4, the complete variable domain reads ETGVTQSPTHLIKTRGQQVTLRCSSQSGHNTVSWYQQALGQGPQFIFQYYREEENGRGNFPPRFSGLQFPNYSSELNVNALELDDSALYLCASSKDRGSEKLFFGSGTQLSVL.

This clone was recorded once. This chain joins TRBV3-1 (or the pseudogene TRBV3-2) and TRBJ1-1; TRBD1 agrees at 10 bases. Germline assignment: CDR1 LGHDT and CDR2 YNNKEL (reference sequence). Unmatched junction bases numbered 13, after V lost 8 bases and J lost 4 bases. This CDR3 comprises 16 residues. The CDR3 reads CASAPGQGKVGTEAFF. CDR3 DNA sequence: TGTGCCAGCGCACCGGGACAGGGGAAGGTGGGCACTGAAGCTTTCTTT.

The CDR3 sequence is CASSRDTASNQPQHF. DNA for the CDR3: TGTGCCAGCAGCCGGGACACCGCTAGCAATCAGCCCCAGCATTTT. The chain has TRBV3-1 (or the pseudogene TRBV3-2) and TRBJ1-5, with D maybe TRBD1 (6 bases). Trimming left V 4 bases short and J 0 bases short, with 10 bases between. CDR3 size: 15 residues. The germline gives CDR1 LGHDT, CDR2 YNNKEL (reference sequence).

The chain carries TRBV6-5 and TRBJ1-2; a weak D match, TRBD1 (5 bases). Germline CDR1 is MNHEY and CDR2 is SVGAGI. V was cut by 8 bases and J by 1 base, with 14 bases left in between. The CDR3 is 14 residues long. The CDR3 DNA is TGTGCCAGCGGCCGGGTAGGGGTTAACTATGGCTACACCTTC. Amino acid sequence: CASGRVGVNYGYTF.

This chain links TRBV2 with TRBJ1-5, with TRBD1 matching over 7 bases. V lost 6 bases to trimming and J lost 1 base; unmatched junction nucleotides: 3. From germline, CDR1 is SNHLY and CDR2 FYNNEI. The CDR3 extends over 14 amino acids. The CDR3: CASRGTESNQPQHF. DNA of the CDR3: TGTGCCAGCAGGGGGACAGAGAGCAATCAGCCCCAGCATTTT.

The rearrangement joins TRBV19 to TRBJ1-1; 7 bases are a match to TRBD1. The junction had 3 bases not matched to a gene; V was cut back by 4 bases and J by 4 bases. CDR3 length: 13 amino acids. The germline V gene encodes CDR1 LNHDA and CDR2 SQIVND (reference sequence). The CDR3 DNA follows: TGTGCCAGTAGTACGGGACAGTTCACTGAAGCTTTCTTT. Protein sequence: CASSTGQFTEAFF.

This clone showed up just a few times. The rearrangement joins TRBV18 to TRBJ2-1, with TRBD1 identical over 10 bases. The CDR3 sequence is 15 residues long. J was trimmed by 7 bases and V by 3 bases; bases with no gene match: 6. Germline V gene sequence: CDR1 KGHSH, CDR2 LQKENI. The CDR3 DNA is TGTGCCAGCTCACCTAGACAGGGGGCGCGGAATGAGCAGTTCTTC. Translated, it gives CASSPRQGARNEQFF.

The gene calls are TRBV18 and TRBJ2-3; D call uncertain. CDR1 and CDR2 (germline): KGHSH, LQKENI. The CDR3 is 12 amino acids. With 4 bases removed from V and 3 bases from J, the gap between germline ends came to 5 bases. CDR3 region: CASSHYTDTQYF. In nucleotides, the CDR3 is TGTGCCAGCTCACATTATACAGATACGCAGTATTTT. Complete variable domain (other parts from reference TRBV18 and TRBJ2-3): NAGVMQNPRHLVRRRGQEARLRCSPMKGHSHVYWYRQLPEEGLKFMVYLQKENIIDESGMPKERFSAEFPKEGPSILRIQQVVRGDSAAYFCASSHYTDTQYFGPGTRLTVL.

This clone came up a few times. CDR3 sequence: CASSIRLAGVVTDTQYF. In DNA, the CDR3 is TGTGCCAGTAGTATCCGACTAGCGGGGGTAGTAACAGATACGCAGTATTTT. V is TRBV19 and J is TRBJ2-3, with 12 positions matching TRBD2. Germline assignment: CDR1 LNHDA and CDR2 SQIVND (reference sequence). Trimming removed 3 bases from V and 3 bases from J; junction bases left unmatched: 7. The CDR3 has 17 residues.

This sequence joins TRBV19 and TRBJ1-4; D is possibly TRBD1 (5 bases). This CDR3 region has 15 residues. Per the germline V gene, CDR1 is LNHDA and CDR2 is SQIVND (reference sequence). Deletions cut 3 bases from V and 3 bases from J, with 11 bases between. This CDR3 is CASSIGGTSNEKLFF. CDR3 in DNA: TGTGCCAGTAGTATTGGAGGGACGTCTAATGAAAAACTGTTTTTT. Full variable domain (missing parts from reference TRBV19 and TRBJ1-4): DGGITQSPKYLFRKEGQNVTLSCEQNLNHDAMYWYRQDPGQGLRLIYYSQIVNDFQKGDIAEGYSVSREKKESFPLTVTSAQKNPTAFYLCASSIGGTSNEKLFFGSGTQLSVL.

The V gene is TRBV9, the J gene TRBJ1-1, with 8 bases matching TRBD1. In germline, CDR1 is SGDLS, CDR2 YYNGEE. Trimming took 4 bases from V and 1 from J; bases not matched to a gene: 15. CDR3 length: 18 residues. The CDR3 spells CASSPSLGQGAGNTEAFF. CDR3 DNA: TGTGCCAGCAGCCCCTCCCTGGGCCAGGGGGCTGGGAACACTGAAGCTTTCTTT.

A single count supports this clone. CDR3 amino acids: CSASISGGSTDTQYF. As DNA, the CDR3 is TGCAGTGCTAGTATTAGCGGGGGGTCCACAGATACGCAGTATTTT. The V and J genes are TRBV20-1 and TRBJ2-3; TRBD2 aligns across 10 bases. Germline V gene data show CDR1 as DFQATT and CDR2 as SNEGSKA (reference sequence). The junction had 5 bases not matched to a gene; V was cut back by 3 bases and J by 2 bases. This CDR3 comprises 15 residues.

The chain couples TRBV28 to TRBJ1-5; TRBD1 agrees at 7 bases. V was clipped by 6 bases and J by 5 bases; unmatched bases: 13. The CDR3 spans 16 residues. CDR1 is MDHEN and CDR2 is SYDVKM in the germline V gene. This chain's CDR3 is CASRVVGQRTYQPQHF. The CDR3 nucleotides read TGTGCCAGCAGGGTCGTGGGACAGCGGACTTATCAGCCCCAGCATTTT.